The 27 T cell receptor beta chains in this list originate from one sample, sequenced in a study of T cell responses to AZD1222 COVID-19 vaccine. Profiled with immunoSEQ multiplex PCR; TCRdb holds only in-frame clones, not every one. Of 140,000 to 150,000 clones detected, about 92% appear once; the ten largest clones hold more than 3%. The starting material was peripheral blood, obtained 28 days after the second AZD1222 dose. The receptors come from an adult who received the AZD1222 COVID-19 vaccine.

DNA for the CDR3: TGTGCCAGCAGCCAGGCCACTAGGTCCCCCGGGGAGCTGTTTTTT. Protein product: CASSQATRSPGELFF. This chain joins TRBV5-5 and TRBJ2-2; weak D call: TRBD2 (5 bases). The CDR3 spans 15 residues. Germline CDR1 is SGHKS and CDR2 is YYEKEE (reference sequence). V gave up 4 bases and J gave up 6 bases, with 16 bases separating them.

The genes are TRBV18 and TRBJ1-2; no reliable D call. The CDR3 extends over 11 amino acids. Per the germline V gene, CDR1 is KGHSH and CDR2 is LQKENI. Trimming shortened V by 6 bases and J by 8 bases, and 10 bases separated the two germline ends. CDR3 amino acids: CASSLSGGYTF. In nucleotides, the CDR3 is TGTGCCAGCTCCCTATCCGGAGGCTACACCTTC.

The chain combines TRBV5-4 with TRBJ2-2; weak D call: TRBD1 (6 bases). This CDR3 is 15 amino acids long. Trimming shortened V by 4 bases and J by 0 bases, and 10 bases separated the two germline ends. The germline V gene encodes CDR1 SGHNT and CDR2 YYREEE (reference sequence). The CDR3 reads CASSAGTPNTGELFF. The DNA of the CDR3 is TGTGCCAGCAGCGCCGGGACACCGAACACCGGGGAGCTGTTTTTT. Full variable domain (rest looked up from reference TRBV5-4 and TRBJ2-2): ETGVTQSPTHLIKTRGQQVTLRCSSQSGHNTVSWYQQALGQGPQFIFQYYREEENGRGNFPPRFSGLQFPNYSSELNVNALELDDSALYLCASSAGTPNTGELFFGEGSRLTVL.

This clone was observed a few times. V is TRBV30 and J is TRBJ2-1, with 7 bases aligning to TRBD2. Per germline, CDR1 GTSNPN and CDR2 SVGIG (reference sequence). With 0 bases clipped from V and 0 bases from J, the junction kept 2 bases outside the gene matches. The CDR3 covers 15 residues. The CDR3 sequence: CAWSVGGSSYNEQFF. CDR3 coding DNA: TGTGCCTGGAGTGTAGGCGGGAGCTCCTACAATGAGCAGTTCTTC.

This chain links TRBV19 with TRBJ2-7, with D perhaps TRBD1 (5 bases). V was shortened by 0 bases and J by 2 bases, with 11 bases between the two germline ends. Germline values: CDR1 LNHDA, CDR2 SQIVND (reference sequence). CDR3 length: 15 residues. The CDR3 here is CASSIDRQGPYEQYF. The CDR3 coding sequence is TGTGCCAGTAGTATAGATCGGCAGGGTCCCTACGAGCAGTACTTC.

The chain recombines TRBV7-6 with TRBJ2-1, with D possibly called TRBD1 or TRBD2 (5 bases each). Germline loops: CDR1 SGHVS, CDR2 FNYEAQ. This CDR3 region has 18 residues. V lost 3 bases to trimming and J lost 8 bases, with 26 bases between them. The CDR3 region is CASSFRGGAGFGSDEQFF. In nucleotides, the CDR3 is TGTGCCAGCAGCTTTAGAGGTGGGGCGGGTTTCGGGTCGGATGAGCAGTTCTTC.

The chain has TRBV9 and TRBJ2-1; D gene ambiguous. The germline gives CDR1 SGDLS, CDR2 YYNGEE. Trimming stripped 1 base from V and 0 bases from J, with 8 bases between. CDR3 length equals 15 residues. The DNA of the CDR3 is TGTGCCAGCAGCGTAACAGCAAGCTCCTACAATGAGCAGTTCTTC. Protein sequence: CASSVTASSYNEQFF.

The chain employs TRBV29-1 and TRBJ2-1; TRBD2 agrees at 12 bases. V trimming: 7 bases; J trimming: 2 bases; junction bases outside the gene matches: 6. From germline, CDR1 is SQVTM and CDR2 ANQGSEA. This CDR3 has 15 residues. The CDR3 DNA reads TGCAGCGCTCCGAGGACTAGCGGGACCTACAATGAGCAGTTCTTC. This translates into CSAPRTSGTYNEQFF.

The chain combines TRBV6-5 with TRBJ2-1; TRBD2 agrees at 10 bases. With V trimmed by 7 bases and J by 4 bases, 7 bases remained unmatched. Per germline, CDR1 MNHEY and CDR2 SVGAGI. This CDR3 spans 15 amino acids. As DNA, the CDR3 is TGTGCCAGCACCCCGGGACTAGCGATATACAATGAGCAGTTCTTC. This gives the protein CASTPGLAIYNEQFF.

V and J are TRBV10-1 and TRBJ2-5; 9 bases match TRBD2. The V gene's germline CDR1 is WNHNN and CDR2 SYGVQD (reference sequence). The CDR3 runs 16 residues. The V and J ends lost 2 bases and 4 bases, in that order; junction bases with no gene match: 8. The DNA of the CDR3 is TGCGCCAGCAGTGAGATTACTAGCGGGCTTAGAGAGACCCAGTACTTC. Translation gives CASSEITSGLRETQYF.

The chain combines TRBV4-1 with TRBJ1-2; a possible D gene is TRBD1 (6 bases). The V and J ends lost 0 bases and 4 bases respectively, with 12 bases between them. Germline lookup yields CDR1 MGHRA and CDR2 YSYEKL. The CDR3 consists of 15 residues. The CDR3 bases are TGCGCCAGCAGCCAAGATGTCCCAGGGGTCTATGGCTACACCTTC. Its protein is CASSQDVPGVYGYTF.

The V call is TRBV18, the J call TRBJ2-6, with D possibly being TRBD1 (6 bases). The CDR3 extends over 17 amino acids. Germline-derived CDR1 and CDR2 are KGHSH and LQKENI. The V and J ends lost 1 base and 0 bases respectively, with 10 bases between them. CDR3 nucleotide sequence: TGTGCCAGCTCACCACTGGACAGCTACTCTGGGGCCAACGTCCTGACTTTC. It encodes CASSPLDSYSGANVLTF.

The chain links TRBV2 to TRBJ1-5, with D perhaps matching TRBD1 (6 bases). This CDR3 has 13 residues. Trimming removed 6 bases from V and 11 bases from J, with 17 bases in between. CDR1 is SNHLY and CDR2 is FYNNEI in the germline V gene. The CDR3, as DNA: TGTGCCAGCAGAGGACAGCACCATAGCGCCCAGCATTTT. Its protein is CASRGQHHSAQHF.

The chain combines TRBV11-2 with TRBJ1-1; TRBD1 might be the D (5 bases). The germline V and J ends were trimmed by 1 base and 11 bases, with 11 bases remaining between them. The CDR3 consists of 12 residues. Germline CDR1 is SGHAT and CDR2 is FQNNGV. The DNA for the CDR3 is TGTGCCAGCAGCTTAGGGGACGTTCGCGCTTTCTTT. Translated: CASSLGDVRAFF.

The chain recombines TRBV6-2 or TRBV6-3 with TRBJ1-1; D gene unclear. Trimming shortened V by 2 bases and J by 4 bases, and 8 bases separated the two germline ends. The CDR3 covers 13 residues. Germline V gene sequence: CDR1 MNHEY, CDR2 SVGEGT. Written as DNA, the CDR3 is TGTGCCAGCAGTTACGGGGTAGGCACTGAAGCTTTCTTT. Its translation is CASSYGVGTEAFF.

Here the CDR3 DNA reads TGTGCCAGCACCACTCCTTGGACAGGGGGCGGTTATACGCAGTATTTT. Protein product: CASTTPWTGGGYTQYF. V is TRBV7-6 and J is TRBJ2-3; TRBD1 matches at 11 bases. Trimming removed 7 bases from V and 7 bases from J; junction bases left unmatched: 13. Germline CDR1 reads SGHVS; CDR2 reads FNYEAQ. The CDR3 is 16 residues long.

This chain links TRBV7-8 with TRBJ1-1; 7 bases agree with TRBD1. CDR1 and CDR2 (germline): SGHVS, FQNEAQ. With 4 bases clipped from V and 0 bases from J, the junction kept 2 bases outside the gene matches. The CDR3 is 14 residues long. CDR3 sequence reads: CASSWQGVNTEAFF. For the CDR3, the DNA is TGTGCCAGCAGCTGGCAGGGGGTGAACACTGAAGCTTTCTTT.

J is TRBJ2-3 and V is TRBV7-2, with TRBD2 identical over 8 bases. The germline V gene encodes CDR1 SGHTA and CDR2 FQGNSA. The length of the CDR3 is 17 residues. With 2 bases clipped from V and 0 bases from J, the junction kept 7 bases outside the gene matches. The CDR3 bases are TGTGCCAGCAGCTTACTCACTAGCGGAACTAGCACAGATACGCAGTATTTT. It encodes CASSLLTSGTSTDTQYF.

This clone has only a few counts. V usage is TRBV7-9 and J usage is TRBJ1-1, with 7 nucleotides matching TRBD1. CDR3 length equals 14 residues. The trim removed 6 bases at V and 5 bases at J, leaving 9 bases unmatched. Germline V gene lookup returns CDR1 SEHNR and CDR2 FQNEAQ (reference sequence). CDR3 in DNA: TGTGCCAGCAGTTATTACAGGGGTGGGACTGAAGCTTTCTTT. This encodes CASSYYRGGTEAFF.

The chain employs TRBV9 and TRBJ2-1, with a possible D match to TRBD1 (6 bases). Trimming took 4 bases from V and 5 from J, leaving 16 bases between them. From germline, CDR1 is SGDLS and CDR2 YYNGEE. The CDR3 runs 15 residues. CDR3 coding DNA: TGTGCCAGCAGCCCCCGGCGGAACAGGGACAATGAGCAGTTCTTC. As protein: CASSPRRNRDNEQFF. The full variable domain, rest sourced from reference TRBV9 and TRBJ2-1, is DSGVTQTPKHLITATGQRVTLRCSPRSGDLSVYWYQQSLDQGLQFLIQYYNGEERAKGNILERFSAQQFPDLHSELNLSSLELGDSALYFCASSPRRNRDNEQFFGPGTRLTVL.

The gene calls are TRBV5-1 and TRBJ1-6; tentatively, D is TRBD1 (6 bases). Germline CDR1 is SGHRS and CDR2 is YFSETQ. The V end was cut by 0 bases, the J end by 6 bases, with 13 bases between. The CDR3 has 16 residues. The CDR3 DNA is TGCGCCAGCAGCTTGGACTTGGCAGGGGTTAATTCACCCCTCCACTTT. Amino acids: CASSLDLAGVNSPLHF.

The chain recombines TRBV6-5 with TRBJ2-7; the match to TRBD1 covers 10 bases. Germline V gene sequence: CDR1 MNHEY, CDR2 SVGAGI. CDR3 length: 14 residues. With 6 bases clipped from V and 1 base from J, the junction kept 3 bases outside the gene matches. The CDR3 region is CASRWDRGSYEQYF. In nucleotides, the CDR3 is TGTGCCAGCAGATGGGACAGGGGATCCTACGAGCAGTACTTC.

The chain joins TRBV7-9 to TRBJ1-1; the D is unclear. The CDR3 is 16 amino acids. Germline CDR1 SEHNR, CDR2 FQNEAQ (reference sequence). V lost 2 bases and J lost 4, with 17 bases in between. CDR3 nucleotide sequence: TGTGCCAGCAGCTTAACGCTCTCCCGGGATATCACTGAAGCTTTCTTT. Its protein product is CASSLTLSRDITEAFF.

The chain has TRBV6-6 and TRBJ1-5; unclear D gene. This CDR3 spans 13 amino acids. Trimming pared 4 bases from V and 5 bases from J, leaving 9 bases between. Looked up from germline, CDR1 is MNHNY and CDR2 is SVGAGI (reference sequence). The DNA of the CDR3 is TGTGCCAGCAGTTCCCTTCTCGATCAGCCCCAGCATTTT. This sequence encodes CASSSLLDQPQHF.

The chain combines TRBV9 with TRBJ1-4; no clear D gene. V lost 3 bases, J lost 0 bases, and 6 bases lay in between. The CDR3 runs to 14 residues. Germline loops: CDR1 SGDLS, CDR2 YYNGEE. The CDR3 region is CASSAAATNEKLFF. CDR3 nucleotides: TGTGCCAGCAGCGCGGCTGCAACTAATGAAAAACTGTTTTTT. The full variable domain, in which reference TRBV9 and TRBJ1-4 provide the parts outside the CDR3, is DSGVTQTPKHLITATGQRVTLRCSPRSGDLSVYWYQQSLDQGLQFLIQYYNGEERAKGNILERFSAQQFPDLHSELNLSSLELGDSALYFCASSAAATNEKLFFGSGTQLSVL.

This chain links TRBV5-1 with TRBJ2-7; D may be TRBD2 (6 bases). The CDR3 extends over 16 amino acids. The V gene lost 4 bases and the J gene lost 0 bases, with 17 bases spanning the gap. CDR1 is SGHRS and CDR2 is YFSETQ in the germline V gene. CDR3 protein: CASSIGPWGGSYEQYF. DNA for the CDR3: TGCGCCAGCAGCATCGGACCGTGGGGAGGCTCCTACGAGCAGTACTTC.

This clone has a handful of counts. The rearrangement links TRBV19 to TRBJ2-2, with D unclear. Germline V gene lookup returns CDR1 LNHDA and CDR2 SQIVND (reference sequence). The CDR3 runs to 12 residues. V dropped 3 bases and J dropped 7 bases, with 6 bases sitting between them. The CDR3: CASSIWVGELFF. The CDR3 DNA is TGTGCCAGTAGTATTTGGGTCGGGGAGCTGTTTTTT.